These T cell receptor beta chains were read from a single sample in a study of human T cells and chemical hapten exposure. MiXCR, run by TCRdb on the RACE reads, gives a single entry per CDR3 protein. The sample gives 85,000 to 120,000 distinct CDR3 sequences, roughly 12% of which show up once; around 1.6% is in the top ten. Here the sequenced sample was whole blood, taken in connection with sensitization to the hapten diphenylcyclopropenone (DPC). These TCRs come from a woman aged 45-59 years with alopecia areata. Some clones in this sample may be carry-over from other donors' samples. CDR3s include the opening cysteine and the closing phenylalanine or tryptophan. D genes are given only for firm matches. Rows give clone size only sometimes, using once, few, many, or a class for an expanded clone.

j_call clone_size v_call d_call cdr3_aa cdr3_nt
TRBJ2-5 few TRBV7-2 TRBD1 CASSSQQGGNEETQYF TGTGCCAGCAGCTCCCAACAGGGGGGAAACGAAGAGACCCAGTACTTC
TRBJ2-1 once TRBV19 NA CASSGSGHEQFF TGTGCCAGTAGCGGGAGCGGTCATGAGCAGTTCTTC
TRBJ2-7 few TRBV7-2 NA CASSPSPYEQYF TGTGCCAGCAGCCCCTCTCCCTACGAGCAGTACTTC
TRBJ2-7 NA TRBV11-2 NA CASSQEAGHYEQYF TGTGCCAGCAGCCAAGAGGCCGGCCACTACGAGCAGTACTTC
TRBJ1-4 few TRBV7-9 NA CASSSQPGARREKLFF TGTGCCAGCAGCTCGCAGCCGGGAGCTCGCCGGGAAAAACTGTTTTTT
TRBJ1-4 NA TRBV6-2/TRBV6-3 NA CASTSYSRATNEKLFF TGTGCCAGCACCTCTTATTCTCGTGCAACTAATGAAAAACTGTTTTTT
TRBJ2-1 few TRBV12-3/TRBV12-4 NA CASRAPSYNEQFF TGTGCCAGCAGGGCGCCCTCCTACAATGAGCAGTTCTTC
TRBJ2-3 NA TRBV5-1 NA CASSLVVSGGEHTQYF TGCGCCAGCAGCTTGGTAGTATCGGGGGGCGAACATACGCAGTATTTT
TRBJ2-2 few TRBV20-1 NA CSARDQGPTGELFF TGCAGTGCTAGAGATCAGGGGCCCACCGGGGAGCTGTTTTTT
TRBJ2-6 few TRBV18 NA CASSPREFGANVLTF TGTGCCAGCTCACCTAGGGAATTTGGGGCCAACGTCCTGACTTTC
TRBJ2-2 few TRBV12-3/TRBV12-4 TRBD1 CASTSQGTANTGELFF TGTGCCAGCACCTCTCAAGGGACAGCTAACACCGGGGAGCTGTTTTTT
TRBJ1-5 many TRBV5-4 NA CASSLGPNQPQHF TGTGCCAGCAGCCTGGGGCCTAATCAGCCCCAGCATTTT
TRBJ2-5 NA TRBV3-1 NA CASSTPGQQETQYF TGTGCCAGCAGCACCCCAGGACAGCAAGAGACCCAGTACTTC
TRBJ2-1 few TRBV27 TRBD2 CASSYPGLGHNEQFF TGTGCCAGCAGTTACCCGGGACTAGGTCACAATGAGCAGTTCTTC
TRBJ2-1 NA TRBV7-9 TRBD2 CASSLAASGGAVGEQFF TGTGCCAGCAGCTTAGCAGCTAGCGGGGGGGCCGTTGGTGAGCAGTTCTTC
TRBJ2-3 few TRBV5-4 NA CASSPRELSDTQYF TGTGCCAGCAGTCCCAGGGAATTGAGTGATACGCAGTATTTT
TRBJ1-2 NA TRBV29-1 NA CSVEVRRQPGYGYTF TGCAGCGTTGAAGTCCGACGGCAGCCGGGCTATGGCTACACCTTC
TRBJ1-1 NA TRBV29-1 TRBD1 CSVYSGGLMNTEAFF TGCAGCGTCTACTCAGGGGGCCTAATGAACACTGAAGCTTTCTTT
TRBJ2-7 NA TRBV7-6 NA CASSPRGGSYEQYF TGTGCCAGCAGCCCGAGGGGAGGCTCCTACGAGCAGTACTTC
TRBJ1-2 few TRBV18 TRBD1 CASSIIVGTGDYGYTF TGTGCCAGCTCAATCATCGTCGGGACAGGGGACTATGGCTACACCTTC
TRBJ2-2 many TRBV5-1 NA CASSDIPGPGELFF TGCGCCAGCAGTGACATCCCTGGCCCCGGGGAGCTGTTTTTT
TRBJ1-2 NA TRBV7-9 TRBD1 CASSSTGVAYGYTF TGTGCCAGCAGCAGCACAGGGGTTGCCTATGGCTACACCTTC